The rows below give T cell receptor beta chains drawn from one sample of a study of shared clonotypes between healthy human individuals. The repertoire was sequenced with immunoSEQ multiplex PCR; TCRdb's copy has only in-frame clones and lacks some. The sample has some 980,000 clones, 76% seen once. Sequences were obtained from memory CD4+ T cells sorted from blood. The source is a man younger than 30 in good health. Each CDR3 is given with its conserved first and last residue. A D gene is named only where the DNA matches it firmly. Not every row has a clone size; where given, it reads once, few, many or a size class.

cdr3_nt: TGTGCCTTCACCTTAGGGGGAATGGATCAGCCCCAGCATTTT
cdr3_aa: CAFTLGGMDQPQHF
clone_size: few
j_call: TRBJ1-5
d_call: NA
cdr3_length: 14
v_call: TRBV30

cdr3_nt: TGTGCCACCAGCAGAGGAGAGGGGGGGAAAGATGGCTACACCTTC
cdr3_aa: CATSRGEGGKDGYTF
clone_size: NA
j_call: TRBJ1-2
d_call: NA
cdr3_length: 15
v_call: TRBV15

cdr3_nt: TGTGCCAGCAGCTTGATCGGGGAAGAGTCCCAGTACTTC
cdr3_aa: CASSLIGEESQYF
clone_size: NA
j_call: TRBJ2-5
d_call: NA
cdr3_length: 13
v_call: TRBV5-6

cdr3_nt: TGTGCCAGTAGTATATCTAACCAAGAGACCCAGTACTTC
cdr3_aa: CASSISNQETQYF
clone_size: NA
j_call: TRBJ2-5
d_call: NA
cdr3_length: 13
v_call: TRBV19

cdr3_nt: TGTGCCAGCAGTTCCTACAGCCTGAACACTGAAGCTTTCTTT
cdr3_aa: CASSSYSLNTEAFF
clone_size: NA
j_call: TRBJ1-1
d_call: NA
cdr3_length: 14
v_call: TRBV27

cdr3_nt: TGTGCCTGGAGTGCATCAGCTGGCCAGTACTTC
cdr3_aa: CAWSASAGQYF
clone_size: few
j_call: TRBJ2-5
d_call: NA
cdr3_length: 11
v_call: TRBV30

cdr3_nt: TGTGCCAGCAGTAGCGGGGGGGTTGGCTCCTACGAGCAGTACTTC
cdr3_aa: CASSSGGVGSYEQYF
clone_size: NA
j_call: TRBJ2-7
d_call: TRBD2
cdr3_length: 15
v_call: TRBV6-1

cdr3_nt: TGTGCCAGCCAATACGTGACAGGGGGCTTCTCGCAGCCCCAGCATTTT
cdr3_aa: CASQYVTGGFSQPQHF
clone_size: NA
j_call: TRBJ1-5
d_call: TRBD1
cdr3_length: 16
v_call: TRBV28

cdr3_nt: TGTGCCAGCAGCTTAGTAGTTAATAGCCAAAATGAGCAGTTCTTC
cdr3_aa: CASSLVVNSQNEQFF
clone_size: NA
j_call: TRBJ2-1
d_call: NA
cdr3_length: 15
v_call: TRBV11-2

cdr3_nt: TGTGCCACCCACGAGGGAAGCTCTGGAAACACCATATATTTT
cdr3_aa: CATHEGSSGNTIYF
clone_size: NA
j_call: TRBJ1-3
d_call: NA
cdr3_length: 14
v_call: TRBV5-4

cdr3_nt: TGTGCCAGCAGCCAGGAAGGGACAGGGGGTGGCCAGCCCCAGCATTTT
cdr3_aa: CASSQEGTGGGQPQHF
clone_size: NA
j_call: TRBJ1-5
d_call: TRBD1
cdr3_length: 16
v_call: TRBV5-5

cdr3_nt: TGTGCCAGTAGTATGTGGGCTCCTGGGGCCAACGTCCTGACTTTC
cdr3_aa: CASSMWAPGANVLTF
clone_size: NA
j_call: TRBJ2-6
d_call: NA
cdr3_length: 15
v_call: TRBV19

cdr3_nt: TGCGCCAGCAGCTTGAGCTTGTCTGGAAACACCATATATTTT
cdr3_aa: CASSLSLSGNTIYF
clone_size: few
j_call: TRBJ1-3
d_call: NA
cdr3_length: 14
v_call: TRBV5-1

cdr3_nt: TGTGCCAGCTCACCCGGACTAGCATCCGAGCAGTTCTTC
cdr3_aa: CASSPGLASEQFF
clone_size: NA
j_call: TRBJ2-1
d_call: TRBD2
cdr3_length: 13
v_call: TRBV18

cdr3_nt: TGTGCCAGCAGCTTAGGAACAGGGCCCCAAGAGACCCAGTACTTC
cdr3_aa: CASSLGTGPQETQYF
clone_size: few
j_call: TRBJ2-5
d_call: NA
cdr3_length: 15
v_call: TRBV11-3

cdr3_nt: TGTGCCAGCAGTTTACTAGGACTGGGGGTGGGCACCGGGGAGCTGTTTTTT
cdr3_aa: CASSLLGLGVGTGELFF
clone_size: NA
j_call: TRBJ2-2
d_call: NA
cdr3_length: 17
v_call: TRBV27

cdr3_nt: TGTGCCAGCAGCCGGACAGAAAGAAATTCACCCCTCCACTTT
cdr3_aa: CASSRTERNSPLHF
clone_size: NA
j_call: TRBJ1-6
d_call: NA
cdr3_length: 14
v_call: TRBV11-1

cdr3_nt: TGTGCCAGCTCACCACTCCAAGGCGCAGATACGCAGTATTTT
cdr3_aa: CASSPLQGADTQYF
clone_size: once
j_call: TRBJ2-3
d_call: NA
cdr3_length: 14
v_call: TRBV18

cdr3_nt: TGTGCCAGCAGCACATCCCCGGAGGCTTTCTTT
cdr3_aa: CASSTSPEAFF
clone_size: NA
j_call: TRBJ1-1
d_call: NA
cdr3_length: 11
v_call: TRBV11-1

cdr3_nt: TGTGCCAGCAGCTCCAGGGACCAGCCCCAGCATTTT
cdr3_aa: CASSSRDQPQHF
clone_size: NA
j_call: TRBJ1-5
d_call: NA
cdr3_length: 12
v_call: TRBV7-9

cdr3_nt: TGTGCCAGCAGCGTACAGGGGGTTTCTGAAGCTTTCTTT
cdr3_aa: CASSVQGVSEAFF
clone_size: NA
j_call: TRBJ1-1
d_call: TRBD1
cdr3_length: 13
v_call: TRBV9

cdr3_nt: TGTGCCAGCAGCAAAAGGCAACAGTACTTC
cdr3_aa: CASSKRQQYF
clone_size: NA
j_call: TRBJ2-7
d_call: NA
cdr3_length: 10
v_call: TRBV21-1

cdr3_nt: TGTGCCAGCAGCTTAGTCGGCGCCTACGAGCAGTACTTC
cdr3_aa: CASSLVGAYEQYF
clone_size: few
j_call: TRBJ2-7
d_call: NA
cdr3_length: 13
v_call: TRBV7-9

cdr3_nt: TGTGCCAGCAGCCCAGGGACTGGCTCCTACAATGAGCAGTTCTTC
cdr3_aa: CASSPGTGSYNEQFF
clone_size: NA
j_call: TRBJ2-1
d_call: NA
cdr3_length: 15
v_call: TRBV14

cdr3_nt: TGTGCCAGCAGAAGAACCGGGACAGCCGGAAACACCATATATTTT
cdr3_aa: CASRRTGTAGNTIYF
clone_size: NA
j_call: TRBJ1-3
d_call: TRBD1
cdr3_length: 15
v_call: TRBV28

cdr3_nt: TGTGCCAGCAGTGACAGAGTTAACTATGGCTACACCTTC
cdr3_aa: CASSDRVNYGYTF
clone_size: NA
j_call: TRBJ1-2
d_call: NA
cdr3_length: 13
v_call: TRBV28

cdr3_nt: TGTGCCAGCAGCTTATCAGTCAGCGGGAGTTCCGAGCAGTACTTC
cdr3_aa: CASSLSVSGSSEQYF
clone_size: NA
j_call: TRBJ2-7
d_call: TRBD2
cdr3_length: 15
v_call: TRBV7-6

cdr3_nt: TGTGCCAGCAGCTTCGACAGGGGGCGGGGAAACACCATATATTTT
cdr3_aa: CASSFDRGRGNTIYF
clone_size: NA
j_call: TRBJ1-3
d_call: TRBD1
cdr3_length: 15
v_call: TRBV5-4

cdr3_nt: TGTGCCAGCAGCGTGGGGAGGGGGAACACAGATACGCAGTATTTT
cdr3_aa: CASSVGRGNTDTQYF
clone_size: NA
j_call: TRBJ2-3
d_call: NA
cdr3_length: 15
v_call: TRBV9

cdr3_nt: TGTGCCAGCAGTCGCGAGCGGGGGGGCCACGATACGCAGTATTTT
cdr3_aa: CASSRERGGHDTQYF
clone_size: NA
j_call: TRBJ2-3
d_call: TRBD2
cdr3_length: 15
v_call: TRBV6-1

cdr3_nt: TGCGCCAGCAGCTTGGGGACAGGTTACTCCTACGAGCAGTACTTC
cdr3_aa: CASSLGTGYSYEQYF
clone_size: NA
j_call: TRBJ2-7
d_call: TRBD1
cdr3_length: 15
v_call: TRBV5-1

cdr3_nt: TGTGCCAGCAGGGAAACCGGGACCTATAATTCACCCCTCCACTTT
cdr3_aa: CASRETGTYNSPLHF
clone_size: NA
j_call: TRBJ1-6
d_call: NA
cdr3_length: 15
v_call: TRBV6-1

cdr3_nt: TGTGCCAGCAGCCCGGGAGGCGGGATCGGGGCCCAGCATTTT
cdr3_aa: CASSPGGGIGAQHF
clone_size: NA
j_call: TRBJ1-5
d_call: NA
cdr3_length: 14
v_call: TRBV5-6

cdr3_nt: TGTGCCAGCAGTAACCGGGAGCCCACCTACGAGCAGTACTTC
cdr3_aa: CASSNREPTYEQYF
clone_size: once
j_call: TRBJ2-7
d_call: NA
cdr3_length: 14
v_call: TRBV28